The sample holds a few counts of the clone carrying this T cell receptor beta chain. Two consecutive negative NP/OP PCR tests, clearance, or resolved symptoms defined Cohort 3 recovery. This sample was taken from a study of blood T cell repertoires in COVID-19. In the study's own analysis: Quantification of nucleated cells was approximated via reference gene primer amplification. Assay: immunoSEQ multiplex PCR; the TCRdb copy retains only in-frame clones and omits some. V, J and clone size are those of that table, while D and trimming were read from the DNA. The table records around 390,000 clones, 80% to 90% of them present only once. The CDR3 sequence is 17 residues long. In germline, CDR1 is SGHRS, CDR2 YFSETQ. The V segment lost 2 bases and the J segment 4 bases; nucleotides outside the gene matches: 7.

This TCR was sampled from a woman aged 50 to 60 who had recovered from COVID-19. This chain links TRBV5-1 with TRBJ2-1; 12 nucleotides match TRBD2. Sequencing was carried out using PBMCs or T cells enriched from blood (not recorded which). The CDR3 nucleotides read TGCGCCAGCAGCTTTGCCCCTAGCGGGGGGGCTTACAATGAGCAGTTCTTC. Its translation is CASSFAPSGGAYNEQFF.